Reported below is one T cell receptor beta chain. The antigen remains unidentified. Sequencing used immunoSEQ multiplex PCR; TCRdb keeps in-frame clones, though not all of them. The repertoire includes 97,000 or so clones, about 85% of them detected once, and around 5% sits in the top ten. V was pared by 5 bases and J by 8 bases, with 4 bases of the junction left unmatched. The CDR3 runs 14 residues. Germline-derived CDR1 and CDR2 are LGHNA and YSLEER. These data originate in a study of T cell responses to AZD1222 COVID-19 vaccine. Study-level points and caveats: Clonal diversity may have been underestimated, and the donors were mostly white British, with more females than males. Every sample of the repertoires postdated the peak T cell response. Regions 160-218 and 743-854 dominated among vaccine-associated CD4 TCRs spanning spike.

This sample comprised peripheral blood, obtained on day 0 of AZD1222 vaccination. This TCR was sampled from an adult in good health. V and J are TRBV4-3 and TRBJ1-6; 9 bases map to TRBD1. CDR3 in DNA: TGCGCCAGCAGCTACCGGGACAGGGATTCACCCCTCCACTTT. Translating it yields CASSYRDRDSPLHF.